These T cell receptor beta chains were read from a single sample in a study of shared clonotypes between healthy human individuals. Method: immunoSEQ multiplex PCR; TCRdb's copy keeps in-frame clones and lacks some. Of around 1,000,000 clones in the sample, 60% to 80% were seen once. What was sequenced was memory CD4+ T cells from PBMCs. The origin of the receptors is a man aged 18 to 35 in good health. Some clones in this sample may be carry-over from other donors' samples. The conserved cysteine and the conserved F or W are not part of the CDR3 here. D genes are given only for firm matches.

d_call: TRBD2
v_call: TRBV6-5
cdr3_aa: ASSLPTSGRIYEQY

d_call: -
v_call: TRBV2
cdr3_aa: ASSEYAEQY

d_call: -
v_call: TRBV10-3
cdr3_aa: AKRPGHKNTEAF

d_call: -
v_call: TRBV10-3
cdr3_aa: AISESAGDRAQH

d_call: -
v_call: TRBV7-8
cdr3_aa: ASSLRPTANTGELF

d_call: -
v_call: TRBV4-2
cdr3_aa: ASSQGLNEKLF

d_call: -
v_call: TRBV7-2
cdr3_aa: ASSTGPSPYEQY

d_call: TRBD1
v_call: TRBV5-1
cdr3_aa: ASSLGDRNYGYT

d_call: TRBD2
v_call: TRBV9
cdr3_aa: ASSATSGRVGEQF

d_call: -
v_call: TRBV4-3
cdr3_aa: ASSPVGDKDGYT

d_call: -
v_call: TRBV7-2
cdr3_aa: ASSFWAGPTSPEQY

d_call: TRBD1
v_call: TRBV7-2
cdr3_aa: ASSLARGIDTQY

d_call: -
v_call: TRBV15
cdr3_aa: ATSKAFYNEQF

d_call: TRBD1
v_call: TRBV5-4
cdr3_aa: ASSLRQGMGTGELF

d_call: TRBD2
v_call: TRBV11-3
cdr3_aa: ASSFLSGRGTDTQY

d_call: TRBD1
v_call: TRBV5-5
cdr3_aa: ASSRDSNYGYT

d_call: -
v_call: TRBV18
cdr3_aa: ASSDRPTEKLF

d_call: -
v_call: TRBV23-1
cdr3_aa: ASSAIETQY

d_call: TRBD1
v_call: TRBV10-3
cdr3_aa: AISAGGNTGELF

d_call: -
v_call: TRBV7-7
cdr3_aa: ASSLDAGELF

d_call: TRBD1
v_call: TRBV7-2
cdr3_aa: ASSFDRGDGYT

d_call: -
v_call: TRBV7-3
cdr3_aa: ASSLTGDGGTQY

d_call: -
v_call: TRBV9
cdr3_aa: ASSVGQSGTQY